This entry lists 4 T cell receptor beta chains sequenced from one sample in a study of blood T cell repertoires in COVID-19. The protocol was immunoSEQ multiplex PCR, while the TCRdb copy is restricted to in-frame clones and leaves out a portion. This table has hundreds of thousands of clones, approximately 86% appearing once. Source material: peripheral blood. The receptors here all came from a man aged 65-85 years with acute or convalescent COVID-19.

The CDR3 DNA sequence: TGTGCCAGCAGTCCTAACCAGGGGAGACCCTACGAGCAGTACTTC. As protein: CASSPNQGRPYEQYF. J is TRBJ2-7 and V is TRBV7-2, with D perhaps matching TRBD1 (6 bases). The germline V and J ends were trimmed by 6 bases and 2 bases, with 17 bases remaining between them. Germline V gene sequence: CDR1 SGHTA, CDR2 FQGNSA. This CDR3 spans 15 amino acids.

The chain links TRBV3-1 (or the pseudogene TRBV3-2) to TRBJ1-1; D may be TRBD1 (5 bases). The germline CDR1 and CDR2 sequences are LGHDT and YNNKEL (reference sequence). There are 15 residues in the CDR3. V was cut by 1 base and J by 1 base, with 10 bases left in between. The CDR3 sequence: CASSQVLGPNTEAFF. CDR3 in DNA: TGTGCCAGCAGCCAAGTCTTGGGGCCGAACACTGAAGCTTTCTTT.

The table lists this clone with a count of one. This chain connects TRBV5-4 to TRBJ2-1; 8 bases align to TRBD1. The germline gives CDR1 SGHNT, CDR2 YYREEE (reference sequence). V was pared by 0 bases and J by 9 bases, with 5 bases of the junction left unmatched. This CDR3 region has 14 residues. The DNA for the CDR3 is TGTGCCAGCAGCTTGGAGACAGGGGTCAGTGAGCAGTTCTTC. Translated, it gives CASSLETGVSEQFF.

The chain joins TRBV24-1 to TRBJ2-1; D is possibly TRBD2 (5 bases). CDR1 and CDR2 (germline): KGHDR, SFDVKD. This CDR3 comprises 16 residues. V lost 0 bases and J 5 bases, leaving 13 bases between the germline ends. In DNA form, the CDR3 reads TGTGCCACCAGTGATTTGTCTTCGGGGAGAAACAATGAGCAGTTCTTC. Its protein is CATSDLSSGRNNEQFF.